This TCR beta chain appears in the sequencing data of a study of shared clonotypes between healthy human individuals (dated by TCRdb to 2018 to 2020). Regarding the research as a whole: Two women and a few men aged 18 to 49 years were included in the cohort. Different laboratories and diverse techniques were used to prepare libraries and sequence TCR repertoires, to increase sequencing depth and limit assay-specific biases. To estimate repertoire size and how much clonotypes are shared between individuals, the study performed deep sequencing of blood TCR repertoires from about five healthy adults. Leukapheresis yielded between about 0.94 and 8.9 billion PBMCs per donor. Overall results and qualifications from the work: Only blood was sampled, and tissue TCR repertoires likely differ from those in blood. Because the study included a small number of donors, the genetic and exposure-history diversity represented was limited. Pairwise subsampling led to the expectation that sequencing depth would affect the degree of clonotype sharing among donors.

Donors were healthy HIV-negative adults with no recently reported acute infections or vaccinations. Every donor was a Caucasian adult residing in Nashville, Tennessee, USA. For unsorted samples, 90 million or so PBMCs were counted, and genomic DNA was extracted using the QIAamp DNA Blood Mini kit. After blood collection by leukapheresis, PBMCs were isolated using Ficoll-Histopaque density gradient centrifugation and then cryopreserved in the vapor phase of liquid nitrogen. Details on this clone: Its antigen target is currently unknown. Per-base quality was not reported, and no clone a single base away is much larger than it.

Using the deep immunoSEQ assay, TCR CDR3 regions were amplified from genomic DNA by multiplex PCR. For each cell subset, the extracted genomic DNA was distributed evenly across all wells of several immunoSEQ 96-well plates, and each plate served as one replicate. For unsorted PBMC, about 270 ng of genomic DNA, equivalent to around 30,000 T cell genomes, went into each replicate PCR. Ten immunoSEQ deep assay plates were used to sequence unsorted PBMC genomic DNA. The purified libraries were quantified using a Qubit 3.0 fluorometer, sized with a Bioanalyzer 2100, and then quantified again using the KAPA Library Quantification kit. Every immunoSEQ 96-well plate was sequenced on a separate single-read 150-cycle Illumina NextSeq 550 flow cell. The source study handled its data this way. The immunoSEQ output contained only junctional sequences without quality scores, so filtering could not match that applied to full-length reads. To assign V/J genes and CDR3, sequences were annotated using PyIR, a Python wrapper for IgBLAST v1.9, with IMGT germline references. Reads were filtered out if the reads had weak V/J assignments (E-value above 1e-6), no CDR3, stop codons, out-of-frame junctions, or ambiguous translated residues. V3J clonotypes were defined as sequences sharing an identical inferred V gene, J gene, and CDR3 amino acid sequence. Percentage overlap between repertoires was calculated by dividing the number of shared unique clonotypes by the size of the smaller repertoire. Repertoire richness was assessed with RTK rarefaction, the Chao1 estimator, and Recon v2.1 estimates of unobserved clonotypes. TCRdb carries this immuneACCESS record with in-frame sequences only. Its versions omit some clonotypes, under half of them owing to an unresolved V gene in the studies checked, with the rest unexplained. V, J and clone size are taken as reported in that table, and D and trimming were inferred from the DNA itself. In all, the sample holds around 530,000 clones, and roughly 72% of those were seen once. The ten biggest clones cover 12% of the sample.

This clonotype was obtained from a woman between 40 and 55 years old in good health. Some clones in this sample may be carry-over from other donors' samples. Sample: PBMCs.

The bases are TGTGCCAGCAGTTTAGGGCTTATCGCTAGCACAGATACGCAGTATTTT. This yields the protein CASSLGLIASTDTQYF. Here the chain combines TRBV28 and TRBJ2-3, with the D gene too uncertain to name. Measured from the cysteine to the phenylalanine, the CDR3 is 16 residues long. Only the CDR3 portion is preserved as DNA: 48 bases, with reading frame beginning at the first base. The junction carries 12 bases between V and J, which are trimmed by 2 bases and 0 bases respectively. The germline V gene specifies MDHEN as CDR1 and SYDVKM as CDR2.